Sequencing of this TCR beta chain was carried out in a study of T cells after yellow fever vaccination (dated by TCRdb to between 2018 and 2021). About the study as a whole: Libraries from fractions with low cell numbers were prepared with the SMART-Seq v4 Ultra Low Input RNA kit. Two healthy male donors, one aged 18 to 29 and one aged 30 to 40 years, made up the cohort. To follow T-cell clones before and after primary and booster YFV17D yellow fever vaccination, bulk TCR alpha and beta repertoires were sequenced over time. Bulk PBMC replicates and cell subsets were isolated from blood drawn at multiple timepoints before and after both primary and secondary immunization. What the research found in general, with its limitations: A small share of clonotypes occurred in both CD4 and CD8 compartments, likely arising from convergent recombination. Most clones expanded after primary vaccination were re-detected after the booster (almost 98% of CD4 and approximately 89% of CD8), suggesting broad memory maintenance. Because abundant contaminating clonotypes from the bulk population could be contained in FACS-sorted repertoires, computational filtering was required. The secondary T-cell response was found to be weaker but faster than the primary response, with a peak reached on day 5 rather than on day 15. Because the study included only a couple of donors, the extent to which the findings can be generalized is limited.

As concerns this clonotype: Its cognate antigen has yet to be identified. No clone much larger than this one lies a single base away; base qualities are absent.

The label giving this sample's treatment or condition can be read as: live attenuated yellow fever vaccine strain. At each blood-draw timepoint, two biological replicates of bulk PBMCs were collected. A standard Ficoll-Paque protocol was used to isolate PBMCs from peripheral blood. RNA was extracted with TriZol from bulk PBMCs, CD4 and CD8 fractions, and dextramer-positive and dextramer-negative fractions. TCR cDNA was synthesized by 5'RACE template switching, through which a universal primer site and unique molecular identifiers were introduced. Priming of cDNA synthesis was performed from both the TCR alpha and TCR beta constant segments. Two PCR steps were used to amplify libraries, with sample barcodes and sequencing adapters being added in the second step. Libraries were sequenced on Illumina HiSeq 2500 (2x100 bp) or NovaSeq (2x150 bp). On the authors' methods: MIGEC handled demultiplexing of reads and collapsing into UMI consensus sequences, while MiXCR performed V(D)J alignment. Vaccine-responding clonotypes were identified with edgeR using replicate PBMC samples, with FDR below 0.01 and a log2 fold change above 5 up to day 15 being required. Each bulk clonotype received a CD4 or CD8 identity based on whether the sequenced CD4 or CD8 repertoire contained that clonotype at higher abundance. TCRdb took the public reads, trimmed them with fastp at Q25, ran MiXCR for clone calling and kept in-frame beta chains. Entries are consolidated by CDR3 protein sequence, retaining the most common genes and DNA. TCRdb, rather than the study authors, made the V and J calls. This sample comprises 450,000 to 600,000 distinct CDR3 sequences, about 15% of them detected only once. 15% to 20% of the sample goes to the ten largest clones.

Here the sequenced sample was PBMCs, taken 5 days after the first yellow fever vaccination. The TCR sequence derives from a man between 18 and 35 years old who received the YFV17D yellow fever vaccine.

The DNA is TGCAGTGCTAGAGATCGGGACAGGCTACCCACCGGGGAGCTGTTTTTT. Its product reads: CSARDRDRLPTGELFF. The rearranged chain carries TRBV20-1 and TRBJ2-2, and TRBD1 matches 8 of the central bases. The germline V gene (reference sequence) sets CDR1 to DFQATT and CDR2 to SNEGSKA. Trimmed from V: 0 bases; trimmed from J: 4 bases; junction bases lacking a gene match: 7. The CDR3 measures 16 amino acids from cysteine to phenylalanine. Only the CDR3 DNA is retained, 48 bases long and in frame from the first base.